Presented here are 21 T cell receptor beta chains from one specimen sequenced in a study of blood T cell repertoires in COVID-19. The table came from immunoSEQ multiplex PCR; TCRdb's copy has only in-frame clones and leaves some out. The sample consists of 81,000 or so clones, roughly 83% of them appearing once. Sequencing used peripheral blood. The source of these receptors is a man aged 50 to 60 with active COVID-19.

This chain connects TRBV5-5 to TRBJ2-4; D perhaps matches TRBD1 (8 bases). Between the trimmed V and J ends, which lost 1 base and 8 bases, there was a span of 13 bases. The CDR3 is 14 amino acids. From germline, CDR1 is SGHKS and CDR2 YYEKEE (reference sequence). As DNA, the CDR3 is TGTGCCAGCAGCTTGCGGACAGGGAGGGACATTCAGTACTTC. It codes for CASSLRTGRDIQYF.

The V call is TRBV12-3 or TRBV12-4, the J call TRBJ1-5; D remains unclear. The CDR3 is 13 amino acids. Between the trimmed V and J ends, which lost 5 bases and 4 bases, there was a span of 9 bases. CDR3 sequence (DNA): TGTGCCAGCAGTCCTCAGGCTAATCAGCCCCAGCATTTT. Amino acids: CASSPQANQPQHF.

With regard to this clone: Other DNA sequences within the sample encode an identical CDR3. V usage is TRBV27 and J usage is TRBJ2-1; the match to TRBD2 covers 7 bases. Per germline, CDR1 MNHEY and CDR2 SMNVEV (reference sequence). There are 14 residues in the CDR3. V trimming: 2 bases; J trimming: 4 bases; junction bases outside the gene matches: 2. CDR3 DNA: TGTGCCAGCAGTTTACGGGGAGGGTACAATGAGCAGTTCTTC. Translated, it gives CASSLRGGYNEQFF.

V usage is TRBV29-1 and J usage is TRBJ2-1, with 11 bases that match TRBD2. The CDR3 is 14 amino acids. CDR1 is SQVTM and CDR2 is ANQGSEA in the germline V gene. Trimming took 2 bases from V and 4 from J; bases not matched to a gene: 1. The CDR3 DNA reads as TGCAGCGTTGAAAGACTAGCGGGATACAATGAGCAGTTCTTC. Translation: CSVERLAGYNEQFF.

The gene calls are TRBV29-1 and TRBJ1-3; D might be TRBD1 (5 bases). CDR1 and CDR2 (germline): SQVTM, ANQGSEA. V lost 6 bases and J lost 3, with 15 bases in between. The CDR3 consists of 14 residues. CDR3 loop: CSVNQGSGGNTIYF. The CDR3 nucleotides are TGCAGCGTAAATCAGGGTTCCGGTGGAAACACCATATATTTT.

The chain carries TRBV3-1 (or the pseudogene TRBV3-2) and TRBJ2-1; 7 bases align to TRBD2. Germline-derived CDR1 and CDR2 are LGHDT and YNNKEL (reference sequence). CDR3 length: 17 amino acids. Unmatched junction bases numbered 10, after V lost 5 bases and J lost 0 bases. CDR3 nucleotide sequence: TGTGCCAGCAGCTCCGCGACTAGCCCCAGCTCCTACAATGAGCAGTTCTTC. Translating gives CASSSATSPSSYNEQFF.

The rearrangement joins TRBV5-1 to TRBJ1-1, with D maybe TRBD1 (5 bases). V lost 4 bases and J 0 bases, leaving 10 bases between the germline ends. The CDR3 runs 14 residues. Germline values: CDR1 SGHRS, CDR2 YFSETQ. CDR3 DNA sequence: TGCGCCAGCAGCCGACAGAGCGTGAACACTGAAGCTTTCTTT. Translation gives CASSRQSVNTEAFF.

The V gene is TRBV6-5, the J gene TRBJ2-7; possible D gene TRBD2, 5 bases. Germline CDR1 MNHEY, CDR2 SVGAGI. V lost 6 bases and J lost 5, with 17 bases in between. The CDR3 has 14 residues. CDR3 loop: CASSPRALRNEQYF. CDR3 bases: TGTGCCAGCAGCCCGCGGGCCCTCCGCAACGAGCAGTACTTC.

V gene TRBV2 combines with J gene TRBJ2-5; TRBD2 aligns across 16 bases. The CDR3 spans 18 residues. CDR1 is SNHLY, CDR2 FYNNEI, per germline. J was trimmed by 4 bases and V by 6 bases; bases with no gene match: 11. The CDR3 loop reads CASRTGTSGRASGETQYF. The CDR3 DNA reads TGTGCCAGCAGGACGGGGACTAGCGGGAGGGCGTCGGGAGAGACCCAGTACTTC.

The chain has TRBV7-2 and TRBJ2-5, with TRBD1 matching over 8 bases. The CDR3 has 14 amino acids. The germline V gene has CDR1 SGHTA and CDR2 FQGNSA. The ends lost 4 bases at V and 0 bases at J; junction bases unmatched: 1. CDR3 sequence (DNA): TGTGCCAGCAGCTGGACAGGGTACCAAGAGACCCAGTACTTC. Translation gives CASSWTGYQETQYF.

The chain employs TRBV5-8 and TRBJ2-6; no reliable D call. The V gene's germline CDR1 is SGHTS and CDR2 YDEGEE. V lost 0 bases and J lost 2, with 9 bases in between. There are 16 residues in the CDR3. DNA of the CDR3: TGTGCCAGCAGCTTGGAATCGGGTACTGGGGCCAACGTCCTGACTTTC. It codes for CASSLESGTGANVLTF.

The chain carries TRBV15 and TRBJ2-5; D remains ambiguous. CDR3 length equals 13 residues. In germline, CDR1 is LNHNV, CDR2 YYDKDF (reference sequence). V was pared by 0 bases and J by 5 bases, with 7 bases between. CDR3 sequence reads: CATSRDLGETQYF. CDR3 DNA sequence: TGTGCCACCAGCAGAGACCTTGGCGAGACCCAGTACTTC.

The chain joins TRBV2 to TRBJ1-3; 9 nucleotides align to TRBD1. The CDR3 has 17 amino acids. Germline loops: CDR1 SNHLY, CDR2 FYNNEI. The V gene end was trimmed by 8 bases and the J gene end by 3 bases; junction bases not matched to a gene: 14. CDR3: CASRLTGGPLLGNTIYF. Written as DNA, the CDR3 is TGTGCCAGCCGTTTGACAGGGGGTCCTCTTCTTGGAAACACCATATATTTT.

As for this clone: The junction does not match germline at one end; this may be a read error. The chain links TRBV28 to TRBJ1-2; TRBD1 agrees at 8 bases. This CDR3 spans 13 amino acids. Germline CDR1 is MDHEN and CDR2 is SYDVKM. The CDR3 loop reads CASSLNGQGANLF. CDR3 nucleotide sequence: TGTGCCAGCAGTTTAAATGGGCAGGGGGCAAATCTCTTC.

The chain joins TRBV5-8 to TRBJ2-5, with 9 bases that match TRBD2. This CDR3 is 14 amino acids long. The J segment lost 5 bases and the V segment lost 4 bases, leaving 6 bases of the junction unmatched. Germline-derived CDR1 and CDR2 are SGHTS and YDEGEE. The CDR3 bases are TGTGCCAGCAGCCGCGGGGGGGGCTATGAGACCCAGTACTTC. The encoded protein is CASSRGGGYETQYF.

This clone was seen more than once but under ten times. CDR3 sequence: CASSQSNYGYTF. Here the CDR3 DNA reads TGTGCCAGCAGCCAAAGCAACTATGGCTACACCTTC. The chain couples TRBV4-2 to TRBJ1-2; D gene unclear. The V gene's germline CDR1 is LGHNA and CDR2 YNFKEQ. CDR3 length: 12 residues. The V gene lost 2 bases and the J gene lost 2 bases, with 3 bases spanning the gap.

This chain joins TRBV13 and TRBJ2-7; D gene unclear. Trimming shortened V by 2 bases and J by 6 bases, and 11 bases separated the two germline ends. CDR1 is PRHDT and CDR2 is FYEKMQ in the germline V gene (reference sequence). The CDR3 is 13 amino acids. CDR3 bases: TGTGCCAGCAGCTTATACTACGTCCCCGAGCAGTACTTC. It yields the protein CASSLYYVPEQYF.

The rearrangement joins TRBV12-3 or TRBV12-4 to TRBJ2-5; TRBD1 matches at 9 bases. This CDR3 contains 13 residues. J lost 7 bases, V lost 5 bases, and 5 bases had no gene match. The CDR3 is CASSPTGGGTQYF. The DNA for the CDR3 is TGTGCCAGCAGTCCGACAGGGGGGGGGACCCAGTACTTC.

The CDR3, as DNA: TGCGCCAGCAGTATGACAGCTGGAAACACCATATATTTT. Translation gives CASSMTAGNTIYF. The rearrangement links TRBV5-1 to TRBJ1-3, with D possibly matching TRBD1 (5 bases). V was cut by 5 bases and J by 2 bases, with 8 bases left in between. The CDR3 has 13 residues. CDR1 SGHRS and CDR2 YFSETQ come from the germline V gene.

The sample holds one count of this clone. This chain links TRBV18 with TRBJ2-6, with 7 nucleotides matching TRBD1. This CDR3 has 15 residues. Germline-derived CDR1 and CDR2 are KGHSH and LQKENI. Trimming cost V 4 bases and J 2 bases; bases outside gene matches: 2. This CDR3 reads CASSLGTAGANVLTF. CDR3 bases: TGTGCCAGCTCACTGGGGACAGCTGGGGCCAACGTCCTGACTTTC.

In its sample, this clone was seen once. J is TRBJ2-7 and V is TRBV30, with TRBD1 matching over 11 bases. The CDR3 has 14 residues. Germline V gives CDR1 GTSNPN, CDR2 SVGIG (reference sequence). The ends lost 7 bases at V and 4 bases at J; junction bases unmatched: 9. The DNA of the CDR3 is TGTGCCTCCTCGCCGGGACAGGGGGGGTACGAGCAGTACTTC. The encoded protein is CASSPGQGGYEQYF.